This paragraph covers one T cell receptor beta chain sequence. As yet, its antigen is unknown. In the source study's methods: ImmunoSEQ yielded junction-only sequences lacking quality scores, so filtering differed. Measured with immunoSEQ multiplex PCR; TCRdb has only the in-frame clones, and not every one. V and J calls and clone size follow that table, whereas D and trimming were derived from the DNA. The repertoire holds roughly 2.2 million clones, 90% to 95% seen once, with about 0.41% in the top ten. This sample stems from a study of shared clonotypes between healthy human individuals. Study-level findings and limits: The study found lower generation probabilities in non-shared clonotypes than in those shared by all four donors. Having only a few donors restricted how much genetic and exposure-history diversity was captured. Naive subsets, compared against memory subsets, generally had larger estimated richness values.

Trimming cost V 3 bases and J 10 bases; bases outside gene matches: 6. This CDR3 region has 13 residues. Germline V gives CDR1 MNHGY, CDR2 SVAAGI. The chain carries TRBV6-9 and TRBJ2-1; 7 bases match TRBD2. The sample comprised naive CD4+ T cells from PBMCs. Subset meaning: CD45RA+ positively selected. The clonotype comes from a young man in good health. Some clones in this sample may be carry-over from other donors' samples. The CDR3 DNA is TGTGCCAGCAGTTACGCGGGAGTTGGGGAGCAGTTCTTC. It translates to CASSYAGVGEQFF.